This T cell receptor beta chain was sequenced during a study of PD-1 blockade in mismatch repair-deficient tumors (dated by TCRdb to 2017 to 2019). Notes on the research overall: Between September 2013 and September 2016, 80 to 90 consecutive patients with about 12 mismatch repair-deficient cancer types, all previously treated and progressing, were enrolled in the trial. Tumor-associated T cell clones were tracked in the peripheral blood of patients responding to PD-1 blockade by deep sequencing of TCR CDR3 regions.

Overall study results and their limits: Tumor-resident clones, often undetectable in blood before treatment, expanded rapidly after pembrolizumab and then contracted, generally before radiologic responses.

About this clone: Its antigen is not yet known. No clone much larger than this one lies a single base away; base qualities are absent.

CDR1 SEHNR and CDR2 FQNEAQ are derived from the germline V gene (reference sequence). Germline trimming amounts to 6 bases on V and 2 bases on J, with 9 as the count of junction bases outside the gene matches. CDR3 length: 15 amino acids, cysteine to phenylalanine. Of the read, only the CDR3 DNA is kept; its 45 bases are in frame from base 1. The library was made by the immunoSEQ multiplex PCR assay. The table was pulled from immuneACCESS by TCRdb, which kept in-frame rearrangements only. Such tables lose some clones; where checked, under half of the loss comes from unresolved V genes, and the rest has no known cause. The sample table records 100,000 or so clones; 82% of these occur just once. The ten largest clones take up 6.3% of the sample. Mismatch repair deficiency in every enrolled patient was established by polymerase chain reaction or immunohistochemistry. TCR sequencing was carried out for a few patients who responded to pembrolizumab therapy. Pembrolizumab PD-1 blockade was prospectively tested in advanced mismatch repair-deficient cancers, regardless of tissue of origin, in the phase II trial. Peripheral blood T cell samples were collected serially, before PD-1 blockade began and at several time points afterward. Blood sampling times were expressed in weeks after the first pembrolizumab dose.

The receptor was isolated from an adult with mismatch repair-deficient cancer. In this chain, TRBV7-9 is recombined with TRBJ2-7; 8 of the junction bases match TRBD1. The material was peripheral blood, obtained less than 37 weeks after starting pembrolizumab. The nucleotides read TGTGCCAGCAGTCCCGGCCCGGACAGGGCCTACGAGCAGTACTTC. Its translation is CASSPGPDRAYEQYF.